This passage covers 3 T cell receptor beta chains from one sample sequenced in a study of blood T cell repertoires in COVID-19. Generated by immunoSEQ multiplex PCR, the TCRdb table keeps only in-frame clones and is missing some. The sample has some 110,000 clones, approximately 90% seen once; the top ten hold more than 4%. The sample taken for sequencing was peripheral blood. These receptors originate from a man aged 35 to 55 with acute or convalescent COVID-19.

The chain has TRBV6-1 and TRBJ2-1, with a possible D match to TRBD2 (6 bases). Trimming took off 7 bases at V and 8 bases at J, with 21 bases between the two ends. The CDR3 covers 15 residues. Looked up from germline, CDR1 is MNHNS and CDR2 is SASEGT. The CDR3 is CASILRGLRGDEQFF. The CDR3 coding sequence is TGTGCCAGCATCCTCCGGGGACTCCGGGGCGATGAGCAGTTCTTC.

V gene TRBV5-1 combines with J gene TRBJ1-1; TRBD1 matches at 9 bases. V lost 3 bases and J lost 4; bases outside the gene matches: 4. Looked up from germline, CDR1 is SGHRS and CDR2 is YFSETQ. The CDR3 runs to 14 residues. The CDR3 sequence: CASSSGQGVTEAFF. The CDR3 DNA reads as TGCGCCAGCAGCTCGGGACAGGGAGTCACTGAAGCTTTCTTT.

This clone was seen a few times. The chain couples TRBV5-6 to TRBJ1-2; D perhaps matches TRBD1 (5 bases). This CDR3 spans 14 amino acids. With 3 bases removed from V and 3 bases from J, the gap between germline ends came to 12 bases. In germline, CDR1 is SGHDT, CDR2 YYEEEE. CDR3: CASSSRQYYYGYTF. The CDR3 DNA follows: TGTGCCAGCAGCTCCCGACAGTACTACTATGGCTACACCTTC.